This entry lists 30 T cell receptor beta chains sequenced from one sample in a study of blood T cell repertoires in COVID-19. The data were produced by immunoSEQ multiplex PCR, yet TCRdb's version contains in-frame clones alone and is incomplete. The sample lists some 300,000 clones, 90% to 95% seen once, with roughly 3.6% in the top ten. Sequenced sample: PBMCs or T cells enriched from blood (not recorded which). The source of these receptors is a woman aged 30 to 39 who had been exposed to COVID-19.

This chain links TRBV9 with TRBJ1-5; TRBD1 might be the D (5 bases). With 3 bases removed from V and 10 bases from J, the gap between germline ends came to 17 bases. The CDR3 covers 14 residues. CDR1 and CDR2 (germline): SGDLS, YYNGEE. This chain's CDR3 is CASSEGAEFSPQHF. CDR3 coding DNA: TGTGCCAGCAGCGAAGGGGCGGAATTCAGCCCCCAGCATTTT. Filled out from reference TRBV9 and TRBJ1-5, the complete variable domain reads DSGVTQTPKHLITATGQRVTLRCSPRSGDLSVYWYQQSLDQGLQFLIQYYNGEERAKGNILERFSAQQFPDLHSELNLSSLELGDSALYFCASSEGAEFSPQHFGDGTRLSIL.

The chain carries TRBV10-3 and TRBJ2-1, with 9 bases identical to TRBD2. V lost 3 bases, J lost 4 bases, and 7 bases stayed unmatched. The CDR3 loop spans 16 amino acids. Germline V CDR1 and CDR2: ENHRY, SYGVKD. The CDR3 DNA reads TGTGCCATCAGTGAACCGAGCGGGGGGCTGTACAATGAGCAGTTCTTC. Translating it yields CAISEPSGGLYNEQFF.

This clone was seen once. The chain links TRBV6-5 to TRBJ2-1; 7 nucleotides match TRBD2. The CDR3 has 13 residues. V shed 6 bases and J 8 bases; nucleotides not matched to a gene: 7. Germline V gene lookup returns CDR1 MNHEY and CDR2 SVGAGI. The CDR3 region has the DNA TGTGCCAGCAGACCCTCGGGGGGAGATGAGCAGTTCTTC. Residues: CASRPSGGDEQFF.

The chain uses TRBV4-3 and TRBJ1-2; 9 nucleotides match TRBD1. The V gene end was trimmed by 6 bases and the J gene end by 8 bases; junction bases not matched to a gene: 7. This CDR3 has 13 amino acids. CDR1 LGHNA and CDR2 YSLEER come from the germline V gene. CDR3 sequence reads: CASRAQGARGYTF. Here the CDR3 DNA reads TGCGCCAGCAGAGCACAGGGGGCACGGGGCTACACCTTC.

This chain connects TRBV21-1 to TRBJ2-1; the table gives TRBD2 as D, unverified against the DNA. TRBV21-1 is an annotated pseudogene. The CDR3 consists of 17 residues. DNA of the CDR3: TGTGCCAGCCACCCTGGGAACCTAGCGGGCTCCTACAATGAGCAGTTCTTC. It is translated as CASHPGNLAGSYNEQFF.

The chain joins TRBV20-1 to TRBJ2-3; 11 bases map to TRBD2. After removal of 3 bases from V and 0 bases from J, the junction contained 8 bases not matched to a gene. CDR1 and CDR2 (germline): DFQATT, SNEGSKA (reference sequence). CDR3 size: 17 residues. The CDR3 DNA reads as TGCAGTGCTAGTGTCATAGCGGGGGGGCCTAGCACAGATACGCAGTATTTT. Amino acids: CSASVIAGGPSTDTQYF.

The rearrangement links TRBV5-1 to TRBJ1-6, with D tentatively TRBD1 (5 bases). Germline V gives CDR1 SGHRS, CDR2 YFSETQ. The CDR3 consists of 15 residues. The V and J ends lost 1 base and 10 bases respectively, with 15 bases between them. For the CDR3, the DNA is TGCGCCAGCAGCTTGTTAAGGGGATCCGGGTCACCCCTCCACTTT. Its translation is CASSLLRGSGSPLHF. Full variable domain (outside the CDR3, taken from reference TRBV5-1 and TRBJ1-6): KAGVTQTPRYLIKTRGQQVTLSCSPISGHRSVSWYQQTPGQGLQFLFEYFSETQRNKGNFPGRFSGRQFSNSRSEMNVSTLELGDSALYLCASSLLRGSGSPLHFGNGTRLTVT.

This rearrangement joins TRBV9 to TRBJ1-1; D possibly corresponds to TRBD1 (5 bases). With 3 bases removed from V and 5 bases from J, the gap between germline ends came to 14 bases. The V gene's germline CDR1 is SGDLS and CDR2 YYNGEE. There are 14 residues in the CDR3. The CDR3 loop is CASSAKQRGTEAFF. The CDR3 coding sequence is TGTGCCAGCAGCGCAAAACAACGGGGGACTGAAGCTTTCTTT.

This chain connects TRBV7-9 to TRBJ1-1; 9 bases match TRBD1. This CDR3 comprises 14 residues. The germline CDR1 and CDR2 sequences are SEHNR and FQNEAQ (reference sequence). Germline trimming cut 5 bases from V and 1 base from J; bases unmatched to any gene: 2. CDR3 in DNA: TGTGCCAGCAGCACGGACAGGGGGAACACTGAAGCTTTCTTT. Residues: CASSTDRGNTEAFF. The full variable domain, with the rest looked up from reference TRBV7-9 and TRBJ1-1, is DTGVSQNPRHKITKRGQNVTFRCDPISEHNRLYWYRQTLGQGPEFLTYFQNEAQLEKSRLLSDRFSAERPKGSFSTLEIQRTEQGDSAMYLCASSTDRGNTEAFFGQGTRLTVV.

The CDR3 spells CASSLGQEYGYTF. The CDR3 DNA sequence: TGTGCCAGCAGTCTCGGACAGGAGTATGGCTACACCTTC. The chain carries TRBV12-3 or TRBV12-4 and TRBJ1-2, with 7 bases fitting TRBD1. V gave up 5 bases and J gave up 5 bases; unmatched junction bases: 5. This CDR3 region has 13 residues.

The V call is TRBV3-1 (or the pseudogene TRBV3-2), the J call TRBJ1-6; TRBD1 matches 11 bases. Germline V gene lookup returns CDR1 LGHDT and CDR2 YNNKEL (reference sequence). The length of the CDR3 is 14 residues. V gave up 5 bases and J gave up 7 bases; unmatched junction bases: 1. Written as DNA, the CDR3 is TGTGCCAGCAGCGGGACAGGGGGAAATTCACCCCTCCACTTT. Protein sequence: CASSGTGGNSPLHF.

In DNA form, the CDR3 reads TGTGCCAGCAGCCCGCTCGGGACAGCTTATAATTCACCCCTCCACTTT. Protein: CASSPLGTAYNSPLHF. The rearrangement joins TRBV7-9 to TRBJ1-6, with 7 bases matching TRBD1. Trimming cost V 5 bases and J 4 bases; bases outside gene matches: 8. The CDR3 sequence is 16 residues long. Looked up from germline, CDR1 is SEHNR and CDR2 is FQNEAQ (reference sequence).

The CDR3 is CASSTPQGGTETQYF. For the CDR3, the DNA is TGTGCCAGCAGTACTCCCCAGGGGGGTACAGAGACCCAGTACTTC. The chain links TRBV27 to TRBJ2-5; possibly TRBD1 for D (7 bases). Trimming stripped 5 bases from V and 4 bases from J, with 17 bases between. The CDR3 sequence is 15 residues long. Germline-derived CDR1 and CDR2 are MNHEY and SMNVEV (reference sequence).

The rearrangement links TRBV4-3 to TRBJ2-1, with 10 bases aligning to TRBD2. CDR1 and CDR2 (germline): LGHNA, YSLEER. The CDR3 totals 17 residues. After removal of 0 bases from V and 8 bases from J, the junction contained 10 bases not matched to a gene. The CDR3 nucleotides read TGCGCCAGCAGCCAAGAACCCTGGACTAGCGGTAGCTATGAGCAGTTCTTC. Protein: CASSQEPWTSGSYEQFF.

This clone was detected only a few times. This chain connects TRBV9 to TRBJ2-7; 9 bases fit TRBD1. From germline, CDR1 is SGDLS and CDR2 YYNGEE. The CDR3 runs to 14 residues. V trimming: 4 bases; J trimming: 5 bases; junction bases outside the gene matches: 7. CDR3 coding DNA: TGTGCCAGCAGCCCGGGACAGGGCCCTCACGAGCAGTACTTC. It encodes CASSPGQGPHEQYF.

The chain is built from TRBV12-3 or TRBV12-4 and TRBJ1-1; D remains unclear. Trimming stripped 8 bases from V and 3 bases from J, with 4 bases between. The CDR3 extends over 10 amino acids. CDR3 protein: CASSYTEAFF. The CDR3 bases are TGTGCCAGCTCTTACACTGAAGCTTTCTTT.

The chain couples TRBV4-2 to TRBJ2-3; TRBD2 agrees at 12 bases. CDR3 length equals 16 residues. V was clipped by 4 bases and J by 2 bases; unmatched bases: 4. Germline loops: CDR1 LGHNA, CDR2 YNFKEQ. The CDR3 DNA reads TGTGCCAGCAGCCGAGGACTAGCGGGGACCACAGATACGCAGTATTTT. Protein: CASSRGLAGTTDTQYF.

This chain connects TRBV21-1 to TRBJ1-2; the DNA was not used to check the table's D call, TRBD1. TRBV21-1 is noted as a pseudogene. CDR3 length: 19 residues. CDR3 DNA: TGTGCCAGCAGCAAAGGACTCGGGACAGGGAAGCGTGGGGACTATGGCTACACCTTC. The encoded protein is CASSKGLGTGKRGDYGYTF.

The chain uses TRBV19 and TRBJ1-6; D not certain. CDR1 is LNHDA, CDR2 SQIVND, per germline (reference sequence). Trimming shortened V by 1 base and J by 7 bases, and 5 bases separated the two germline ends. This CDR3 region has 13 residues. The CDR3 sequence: CASSIVGNSPLHF. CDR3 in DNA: TGTGCCAGTAGTATAGTTGGCAATTCACCCCTCCACTTT.

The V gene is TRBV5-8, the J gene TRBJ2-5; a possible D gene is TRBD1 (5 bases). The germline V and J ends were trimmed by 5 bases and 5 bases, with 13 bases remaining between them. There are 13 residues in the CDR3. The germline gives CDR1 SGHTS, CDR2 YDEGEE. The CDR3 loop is CASRDSLRETQYF. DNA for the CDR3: TGTGCCAGCAGAGACAGCCTCAGGGAGACCCAGTACTTC. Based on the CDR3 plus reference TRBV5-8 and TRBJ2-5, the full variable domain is EAGVTQSPTHLIKTRGQQATLRCSPISGHTSVYWYQQALGLGLQFLLWYDEGEERNRGNFPPRFSGRQFPNYSSELNVNALELEDSALYLCASRDSLRETQYFGPGTRLLVL.

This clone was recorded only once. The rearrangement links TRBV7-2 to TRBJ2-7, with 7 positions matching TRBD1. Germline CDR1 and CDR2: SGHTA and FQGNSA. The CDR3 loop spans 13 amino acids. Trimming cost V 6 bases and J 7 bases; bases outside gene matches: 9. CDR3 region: CASSNHRGGEQYF. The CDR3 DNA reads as TGTGCCAGCAGTAACCACAGGGGCGGGGAGCAGTACTTC.

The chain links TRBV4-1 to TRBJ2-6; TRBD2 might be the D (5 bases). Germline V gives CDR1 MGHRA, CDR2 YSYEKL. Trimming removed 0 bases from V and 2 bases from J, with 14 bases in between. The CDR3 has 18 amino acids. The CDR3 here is CASSQDLPGMAGANVLTF. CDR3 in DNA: TGCGCCAGCAGCCAAGATCTACCGGGGATGGCTGGGGCCAACGTCCTGACTTTC.

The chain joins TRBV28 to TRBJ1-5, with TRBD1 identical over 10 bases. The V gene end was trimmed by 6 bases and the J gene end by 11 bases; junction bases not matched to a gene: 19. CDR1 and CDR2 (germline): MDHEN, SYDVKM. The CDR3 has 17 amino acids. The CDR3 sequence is CASRLALYDRGRKSQHF. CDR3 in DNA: TGTGCCAGCAGACTCGCACTGTATGACAGGGGGCGAAAGTCCCAGCATTTT.

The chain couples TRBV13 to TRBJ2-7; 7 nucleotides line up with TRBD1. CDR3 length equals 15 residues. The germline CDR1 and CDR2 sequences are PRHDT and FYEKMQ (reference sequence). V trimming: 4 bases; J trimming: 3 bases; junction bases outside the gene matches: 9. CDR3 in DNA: TGTGCCAGCAGCTCTGGATCGGGACAGTTCTACGAGCAGTACTTC. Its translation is CASSSGSGQFYEQYF.

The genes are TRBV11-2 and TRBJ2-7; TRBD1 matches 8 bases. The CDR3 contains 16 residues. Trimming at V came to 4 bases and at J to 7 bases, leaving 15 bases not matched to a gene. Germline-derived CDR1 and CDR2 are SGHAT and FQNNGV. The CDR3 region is CASSSHSQGGAWEQYF. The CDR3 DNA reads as TGTGCCAGCAGCTCCCACTCACAGGGGGGAGCCTGGGAGCAGTACTTC.

The CDR3 nucleotides read TGCGCCAGCAGCCAAGACGGAGCGGTGGACGAAAAACTGTTTTTT. It encodes CASSQDGAVDEKLFF. This chain links TRBV4-1 with TRBJ1-4, with no clear D. Trimming cost V 0 bases and J 8 bases, with 13 bases left between them. This CDR3 has 15 residues. CDR1 MGHRA and CDR2 YSYEKL come from the germline V gene.

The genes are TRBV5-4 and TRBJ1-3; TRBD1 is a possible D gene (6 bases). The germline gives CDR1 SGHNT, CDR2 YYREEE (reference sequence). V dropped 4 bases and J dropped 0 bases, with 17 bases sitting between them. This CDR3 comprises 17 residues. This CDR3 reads CASSPTTGLNSGNTIYF. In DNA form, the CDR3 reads TGTGCCAGCAGCCCGACGACAGGACTTAACTCTGGAAACACCATATATTTT.

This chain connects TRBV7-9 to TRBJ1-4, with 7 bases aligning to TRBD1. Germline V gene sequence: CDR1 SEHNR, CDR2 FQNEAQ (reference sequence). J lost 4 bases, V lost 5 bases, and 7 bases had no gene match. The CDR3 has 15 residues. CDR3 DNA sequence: TGTGCCAGCAGCCCGCCGGGACAGAGTAATGAAAAACTGTTTTTT. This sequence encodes CASSPPGQSNEKLFF.

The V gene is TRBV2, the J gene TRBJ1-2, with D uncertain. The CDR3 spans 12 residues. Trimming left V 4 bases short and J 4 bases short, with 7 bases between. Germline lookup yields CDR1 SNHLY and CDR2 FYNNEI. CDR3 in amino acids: CASSAGSYGYTF. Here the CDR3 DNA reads TGTGCCAGCAGTGCCGGGTCCTATGGCTACACCTTC.

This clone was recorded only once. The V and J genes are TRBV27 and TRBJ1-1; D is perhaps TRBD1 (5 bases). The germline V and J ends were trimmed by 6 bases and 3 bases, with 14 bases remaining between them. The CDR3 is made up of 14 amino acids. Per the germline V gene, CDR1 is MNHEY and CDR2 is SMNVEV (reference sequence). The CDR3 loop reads CASSSRGRYTEAFF. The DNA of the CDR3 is TGTGCCAGCAGCTCAAGGGGCAGGTACACTGAAGCTTTCTTT.